This TCR beta chain was documented in a study of post-analysis software for immune sequencing data (dated by TCRdb to the mid-2010s). The study in broad terms: Recorded disease courses included relapsing-remitting, secondary progressive and progressive-relapsing multiple sclerosis, with some patients lacking subtype annotation. Patient repertoires were compared against roughly 10 previously published healthy control repertoires from donors aged about 6 to 27 years. A subset of samples was prepared in parallel using single-end sample barcoding, then pooled and co-amplified after Illumina adapter ligation.

Sequences DFQATT (CDR1) and SNEGSKA (CDR2) are obtained from the germline V gene (reference sequence). The CDR3, from cysteine to phenylalanine, totals 12 residues. Only the CDR3 portion is preserved as DNA: 36 bases, with reading frame beginning at the first base. Worth noting for this clonotype: The specificity of this receptor is unknown. This may be a read error, as it is one base from a much larger clone.

The receptor library was made with PCR. The sequencing machine was an Illumina HiSeq 2500. To reduce PCR and sequencing biases, unique molecular identifiers were incorporated into the TCR beta cDNA libraries. Every 1 to 10 million input T cells yielded 500,000 or so cDNA molecules, meaning each molecule approximated one T cell. The patient libraries were prepared and sequenced using the same protocol as the earlier healthy control dataset. Within a given batch, samples were prepared together, multiplexed and sequenced on the same HiSeq lane. As for the authors' bioinformatics: Raw barcoded reads were processed with MIGEC, discarding single-read molecular identifier groups before consensus assembly and CDR3 extraction. VDJtools was used for post-analysis of the clonotype tables, and diversity was normalized by down-sampling every dataset to the size of the smallest sample. Repertoire overlap clustering matched CDR3 amino acid but not nucleotide sequences to correct batch-related cross-sample contamination. Using fastp at Q25 and MiXCR, TCRdb reprocessed the public reads and kept productive beta chains. Records with the same CDR3 protein are collapsed into one entry carrying the most frequent genes and DNA. V and J calls and clone size were set by TCRdb, not the authors. Present in this sample are 650,000 to 850,000 distinct CDR3 sequences, 35% to 55% of which were seen just once. 4.9% of the sample comes from the top ten.

To demonstrate the VDJtools post-analysis software, TCR beta repertoires were profiled from the peripheral blood of about a dozen young patients with multiple sclerosis. Multiple sclerosis patients were children and adolescents aged about 6 to 17 years. Beyond this particular receptor, the publication reports: Normalized Chao1 diversity was significantly lower in multiple sclerosis patients than controls, suggesting substantial peripheral T-cell clonal expansion. When samples were clustered directly using the F measure, samples prepared in the same batch co-clustered strongly, which prompted a batch-effect correction. The control group was slightly older than the multiple sclerosis patient group. Significantly higher frequencies in patients than in controls were found for five or six TRBV segments, including TRBV5-6, TRBV5-1 and TRBV20-1.

The chain couples TRBV20-1 to TRBJ1-2; D gene: possibly TRBD1, on 5 matching bases. The sequencing input was blood. The TCR comes from a girl aged 5-17 years with multiple sclerosis. The DNA sequence is TGCAGTGCTACAGGGCGGCACTATGGCCACACCTTC. It translates to CSATGRHYGHTF.